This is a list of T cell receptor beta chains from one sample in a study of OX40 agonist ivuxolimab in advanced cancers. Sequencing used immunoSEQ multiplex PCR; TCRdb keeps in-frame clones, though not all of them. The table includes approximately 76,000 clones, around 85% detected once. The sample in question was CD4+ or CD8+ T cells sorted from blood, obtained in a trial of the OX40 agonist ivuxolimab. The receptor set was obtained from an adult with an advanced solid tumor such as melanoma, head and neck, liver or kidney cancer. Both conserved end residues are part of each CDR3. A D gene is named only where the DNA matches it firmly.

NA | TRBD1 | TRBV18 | CASSRGDRGLSYEQYF
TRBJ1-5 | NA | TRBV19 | CASNGGRYSNQPQHF
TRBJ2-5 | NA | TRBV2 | CASRGSEIQKPPQETQYF
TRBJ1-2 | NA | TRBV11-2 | CASSLERSGGYTF
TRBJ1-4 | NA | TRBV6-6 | CASSYEVAFQNRKLFF
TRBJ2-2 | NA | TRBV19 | CASSIGHMNTGELFF
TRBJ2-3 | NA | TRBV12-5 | CASGETRSTDTQYF
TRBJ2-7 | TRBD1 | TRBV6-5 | CASSYGQGASYEQYF
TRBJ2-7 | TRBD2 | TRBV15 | CATSRGGDLVIYEQYF
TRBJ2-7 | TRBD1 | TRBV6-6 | CASSLQGREQYF
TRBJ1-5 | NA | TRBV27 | CASSSATRQNSNQPQHF
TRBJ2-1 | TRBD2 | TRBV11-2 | CASSRQWTSGRDEQFF